This TCR beta chain was sequenced during a study of shared clonotypes between healthy human individuals. Naive CD8 cells, CD45RO-negative and positively selected for CCR7, excluded terminally differentiated effector memory CD45RA+ cells. This CDR3 region has 14 residues. Germline V gene lookup returns CDR1 SGHRS and CDR2 YFSETQ. V shed 0 bases and J shed 1 base, with 4 bases lying between them. Generated by immunoSEQ multiplex PCR, the TCRdb table keeps only in-frame clones and is missing some. Of millions of clones in the sample, about 95% were seen once. A word on this clone: Other DNA sequences in the same sample also yield this CDR3.

This receptor was obtained from a man between 18 and 29 years old in good health. The V call is TRBV5-1, the J call TRBJ2-2; the D is unclear. Sequenced: naive CD8+ T cells sorted from blood. The CDR3 here is CASSLEGNTGELFF. The CDR3 region has the DNA TGCGCCAGCAGCTTGGAGGGGAACACCGGGGAGCTGTTTTTT.